The entry below gives a single TCR beta chain sequence along with its context. This record comes from a study of blood T cell repertoires in COVID-19. Study in general: PBMCs, B-cell-depleted T cells, or T cells were the source of the cDNA or gDNA that made up the material.

Ages ranged from 18 to 89 years, with residence in about 24 US areas. Per the germline V gene, CDR1 is SGHNT and CDR2 is YYREEE (reference sequence). Trimming shortened V by 3 bases and J by 0 bases, and 12 bases separated the two germline ends. The CDR3 is made up of 15 amino acids. Sequencing used immunoSEQ multiplex PCR; TCRdb keeps in-frame clones, though not all of them. In the table there are about 140,000 clones, 85% to 90% of which are singletons. Sequencing used PBMCs or T cells enriched from blood (not recorded which). The V gene is TRBV5-4, the J gene TRBJ1-2; the D gene is possibly TRBD1 (5 bases). This receptor was taken from a man in his fifties or sixties who had recovered from COVID-19. The CDR3 region is CASSSRDSSNYGYTF. CDR3 bases: TGTGCCAGCAGCTCACGAGACAGTTCTAACTATGGCTACACCTTC.